The TCR beta chain under discussion was sequenced for a study of blood T cell repertoires in COVID-19. Study context: PBMCs, B-cell-depleted T cells, or T cells provided the cDNA or gDNA that made up the material.

Germline CDR1 and CDR2: SEHNR and FQNEAQ (reference sequence). The V and J ends lost 5 bases and 8 bases, in that order; junction bases with no gene match: 19. CDR3 length: 19 residues. Some clones are missing from TCRdb's copy, which holds only in-frame ones; the method was immunoSEQ multiplex PCR. The data show about 290,000 clones, 70% to 90% seen once. The sample taken for sequencing was peripheral blood. The chain employs TRBV7-9 and TRBJ2-1; TRBD2 agrees at 12 bases. The clonotype originates from a woman aged 45-59 years with active or convalescent COVID-19. The CDR3 loop is CASSPTDRGGLAGSDEQFF. CDR3 coding DNA: TGTGCCAGCAGCCCGACGGACAGGGGTGGACTAGCGGGATCGGATGAGCAGTTCTTC.